Each of the 7 T cell receptor beta chains below was sequenced from the same sample in a study of T-cell reconstitution after alpha-beta-depleted transplantation in children. Unique molecular identifiers featured in how the TCRbeta library was prepared. TCRdb recomputed calls from the PCR reads with MiXCR, one row per CDR3 protein. The sample shows about 420,000 distinct CDR3 sequences, around 9.9% of them seen only once. The sample consisted of PBMCs from the stem cell graft donor, taken from the stem cell graft. The receptor set was obtained from a human donor who donated a stem cell graft to a child with acute myeloid leukemia.

Notes on this clonotype: A read error may produce the germline difference seen at one junction end. The chain recombines TRBV6-2 or TRBV6-3 with TRBJ2-6, with TRBD1 matching 7 bases. CDR1 and CDR2 (germline): MNHEY, SVGEGT. CDR3 size: 15 residues. CDR3 coding DNA: TGTGCCAGCAGTTGGGACAGCTCTGGGGCCAACGGCCTGACTTTC. Protein: CASSWDSSGANGLTF.

Notes on this clonotype: An end of the junction differs from the germline gene, which may be a read error. The V and J genes are TRBV20-1 and TRBJ2-4, with D possibly matching TRBD1 (6 bases). This CDR3 contains 14 residues. The germline gives CDR1 DFQATT, CDR2 SNEGSKA (reference sequence). In nucleotides, the CDR3 is TGCAGTGCCCCCCGGGCAGGGGCGGAAAACAGTCAGTACTTC. This sequence encodes CSAPRAGAENSQYF.

The gene calls are TRBV10-3 and TRBJ1-1, with 7 bases matching TRBD1. V shed 4 bases and J 1 base; nucleotides not matched to a gene: 3. Germline V gives CDR1 ENHRY, CDR2 SYGVKD. The CDR3 contains 14 residues. CDR3 region: CAISAGQSNTEAFF. The CDR3 coding sequence is TGTGCCATCAGTGCGGGACAGTCGAACACTGAAGCTTTCTTT.

This chain joins TRBV5-1 and TRBJ2-3; a possible D gene is TRBD1 (6 bases). Germline V lookup: CDR1 SGHRS, CDR2 YFSETQ. Trimming shortened V by 5 bases and J by 0 bases, and 10 bases separated the two germline ends. This CDR3 region has 14 residues. In DNA form, the CDR3 reads TGCGCCAGCAGTTCAGGGGAAAGCACAGATACGCAGTATTTT. It yields the protein CASSSGESTDTQYF. Variable domain in full (rest from reference TRBV5-1 and TRBJ2-3): KAGVTQTPRYLIKTRGQQVTLSCSPISGHRSVSWYQQTPGQGLQFLFEYFSETQRNKGNFPGRFSGRQFSNSRSEMNVSTLELGDSALYLCASSSGESTDTQYFGPGTRLTVL.

This clonotype was observed a few times. The rearrangement links TRBV6-2 or TRBV6-3 to TRBJ2-3; 10 bases agree with TRBD2. From germline, CDR1 is MNHEY and CDR2 SVGEGT. The CDR3 is made up of 14 amino acids. With 7 bases clipped from V and 8 bases from J, the junction kept 9 bases outside the gene matches. CDR3 protein: CASTLAGADRTQYF. The DNA of the CDR3 is TGTGCCAGCACCCTAGCGGGAGCTGATCGTACGCAGTATTTT.

The V and J genes are TRBV7-2 and TRBJ2-3; no firm D call. Trimming took 1 base from V and 3 from J, leaving 5 bases between them. This CDR3 has 13 amino acids. Germline V lookup: CDR1 SGHTA, CDR2 FQGNSA. The CDR3 here is CASSLESTDTQYF. CDR3 in DNA: TGTGCCAGCAGCTTAGAAAGTACAGATACGCAGTATTTT.

This clonotype was found a few times. V usage is TRBV9 and J usage is TRBJ2-2; TRBD1 is a possible D gene (6 bases). CDR1 and CDR2 from the germline V gene are SGDLS and YYNGEE. V was shortened by 3 bases and J by 2 bases, with 20 bases between the two germline ends. This CDR3 spans 18 amino acids. CDR3 coding DNA: TGTGCCAGCAGCGCATCAGGGGTGCCCACGATTAACACCGGGGAGCTGTTTTTT. It is translated as CASSASGVPTINTGELFF.